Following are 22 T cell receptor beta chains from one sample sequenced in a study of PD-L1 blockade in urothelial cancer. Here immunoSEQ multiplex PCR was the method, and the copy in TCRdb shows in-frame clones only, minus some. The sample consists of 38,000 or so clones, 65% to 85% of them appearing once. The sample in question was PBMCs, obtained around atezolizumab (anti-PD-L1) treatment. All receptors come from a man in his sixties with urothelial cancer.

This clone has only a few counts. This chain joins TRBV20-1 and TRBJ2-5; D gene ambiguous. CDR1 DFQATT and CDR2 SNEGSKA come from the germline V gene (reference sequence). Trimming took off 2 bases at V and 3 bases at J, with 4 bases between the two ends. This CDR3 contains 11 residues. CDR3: CSARPEETQYF. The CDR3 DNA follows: TGCAGTGCTAGACCGGAAGAGACCCAGTACTTC.

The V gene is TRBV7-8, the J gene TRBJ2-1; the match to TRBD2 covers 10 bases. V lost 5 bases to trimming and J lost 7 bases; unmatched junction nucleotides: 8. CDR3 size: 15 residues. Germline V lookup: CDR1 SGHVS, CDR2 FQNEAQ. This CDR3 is CASSDMRTSGNEQFF. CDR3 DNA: TGTGCCAGCAGCGACATGAGGACTAGCGGTAATGAGCAGTTCTTC.

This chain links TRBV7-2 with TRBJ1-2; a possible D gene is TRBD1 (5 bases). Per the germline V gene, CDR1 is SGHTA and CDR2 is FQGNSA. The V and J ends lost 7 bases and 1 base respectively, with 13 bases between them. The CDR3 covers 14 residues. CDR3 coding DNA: TGTGCCAGCACCGCGACAGAACTTAACTATGGCTACACCTTC. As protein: CASTATELNYGYTF.

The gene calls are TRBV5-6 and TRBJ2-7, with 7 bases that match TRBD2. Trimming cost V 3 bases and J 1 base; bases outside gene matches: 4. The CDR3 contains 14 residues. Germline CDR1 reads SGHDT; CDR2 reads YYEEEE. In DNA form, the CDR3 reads TGTGCCAGCAGCTGGGAGGGTGGATCCTACGAGCAGTACTTC. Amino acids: CASSWEGGSYEQYF.

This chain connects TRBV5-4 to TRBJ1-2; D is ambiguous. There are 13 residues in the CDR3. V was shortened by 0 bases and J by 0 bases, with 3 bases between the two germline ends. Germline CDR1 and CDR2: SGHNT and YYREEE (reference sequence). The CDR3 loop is CASSLGTNYGYTF. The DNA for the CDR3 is TGTGCCAGCAGCTTGGGTACTAACTATGGCTACACCTTC.

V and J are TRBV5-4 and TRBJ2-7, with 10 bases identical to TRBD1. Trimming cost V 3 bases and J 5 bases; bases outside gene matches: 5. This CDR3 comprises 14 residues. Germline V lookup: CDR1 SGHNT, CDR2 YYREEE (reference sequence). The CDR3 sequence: CASSYGTGEHEQYF. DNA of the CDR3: TGTGCCAGCAGCTACGGGACAGGGGAGCACGAGCAGTACTTC.

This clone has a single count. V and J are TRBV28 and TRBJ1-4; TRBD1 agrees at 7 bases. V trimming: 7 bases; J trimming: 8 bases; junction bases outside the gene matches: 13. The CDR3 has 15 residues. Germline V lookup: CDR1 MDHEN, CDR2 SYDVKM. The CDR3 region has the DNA TGTGCCAGCAACTTGGCAGACAGGGTGGGAGAAAAACTGTTTTTT. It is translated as CASNLADRVGEKLFF.

CDR3 residues: CASSWDRGGETQYF. CDR3 sequence (DNA): TGTGCCAGCAGCTGGGACAGGGGTGGAGAGACCCAGTACTTC. The rearrangement links TRBV7-2 to TRBJ2-5; 10 bases are a match to TRBD1. Losses at the gene ends were 4 bases for V and 4 bases for J; bases not matched to a gene: 3. The CDR3 contains 14 residues. CDR1 SGHTA and CDR2 FQGNSA come from the germline V gene.

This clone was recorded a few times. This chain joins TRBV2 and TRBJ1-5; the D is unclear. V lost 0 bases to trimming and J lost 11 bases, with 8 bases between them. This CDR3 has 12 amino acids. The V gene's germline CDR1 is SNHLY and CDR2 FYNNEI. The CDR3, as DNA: TGTGCCAGCAGTGAAGCGCGGGCGGCCCAGCATTTT. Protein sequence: CASSEARAAQHF.

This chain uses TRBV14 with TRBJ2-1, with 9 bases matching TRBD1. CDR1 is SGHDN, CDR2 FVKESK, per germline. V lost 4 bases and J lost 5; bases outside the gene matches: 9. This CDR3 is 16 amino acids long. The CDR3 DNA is TGTGCCAGCAGCCGCATTGCGGGACAGGGTCACAATGAGCAGTTCTTC. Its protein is CASSRIAGQGHNEQFF.

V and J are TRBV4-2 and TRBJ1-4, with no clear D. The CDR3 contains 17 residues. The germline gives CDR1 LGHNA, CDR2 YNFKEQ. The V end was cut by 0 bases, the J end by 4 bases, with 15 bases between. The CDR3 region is CASSQEISAGFNEKLFF. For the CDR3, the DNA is TGTGCCAGCAGCCAAGAAATTTCGGCAGGCTTTAATGAAAAACTGTTTTTT.

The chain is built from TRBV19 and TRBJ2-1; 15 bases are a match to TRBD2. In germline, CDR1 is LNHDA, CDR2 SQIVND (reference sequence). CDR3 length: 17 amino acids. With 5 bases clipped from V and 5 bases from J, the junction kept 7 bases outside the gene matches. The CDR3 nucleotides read TGTGCCAGTAGTCCTGGACTAGCGGGGGGGGTCCACAATGAGCAGTTCTTC. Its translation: CASSPGLAGGVHNEQFF.

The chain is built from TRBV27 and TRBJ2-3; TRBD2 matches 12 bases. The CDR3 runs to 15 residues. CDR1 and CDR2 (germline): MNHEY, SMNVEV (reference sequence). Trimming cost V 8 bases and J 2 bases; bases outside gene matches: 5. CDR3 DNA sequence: TGTGCCAGCGGCCCTAGCGGGGGGGCCACAGATACGCAGTATTTT. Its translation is CASGPSGGATDTQYF.

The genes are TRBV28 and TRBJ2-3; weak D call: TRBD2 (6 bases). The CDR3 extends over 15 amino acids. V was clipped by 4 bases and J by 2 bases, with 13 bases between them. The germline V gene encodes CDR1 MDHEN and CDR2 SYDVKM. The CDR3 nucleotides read TGTGCCAGCAGTTCCCCGGGACTCCTCACAGATACGCAGTATTTT. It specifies CASSSPGLLTDTQYF.

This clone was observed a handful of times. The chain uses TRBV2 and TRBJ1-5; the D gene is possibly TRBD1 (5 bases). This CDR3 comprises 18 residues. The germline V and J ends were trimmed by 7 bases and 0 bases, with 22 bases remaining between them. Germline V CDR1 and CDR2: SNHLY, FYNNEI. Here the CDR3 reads CASTLRSGGPSSNQPQHF. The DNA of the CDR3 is TGTGCCAGCACCCTTCGGTCCGGGGGACCCTCTAGCAATCAGCCCCAGCATTTT.

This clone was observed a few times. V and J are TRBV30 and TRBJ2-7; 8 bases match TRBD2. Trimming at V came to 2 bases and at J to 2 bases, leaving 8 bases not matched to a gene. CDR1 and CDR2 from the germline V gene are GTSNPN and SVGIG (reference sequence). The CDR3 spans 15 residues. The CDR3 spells CAWSRRREVPYEQYF. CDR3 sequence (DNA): TGTGCCTGGAGTCGGAGGCGGGAGGTACCCTACGAGCAGTACTTC.

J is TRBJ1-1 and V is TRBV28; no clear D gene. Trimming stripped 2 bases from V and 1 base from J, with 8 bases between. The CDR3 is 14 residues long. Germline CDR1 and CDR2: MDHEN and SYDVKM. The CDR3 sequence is CASSLTRSNTEAFF. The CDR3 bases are TGTGCCAGCAGTTTAACTCGCTCGAACACTGAAGCTTTCTTT. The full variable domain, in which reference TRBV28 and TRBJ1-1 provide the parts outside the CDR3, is DVKVTQSSRYLVKRTGEKVFLECVQDMDHENMFWYRQDPGLGLRLIYFSYDVKMKEKGDIPEGYSVSREKKERFSLILESASTNQTSMYLCASSLTRSNTEAFFGQGTRLTVV.

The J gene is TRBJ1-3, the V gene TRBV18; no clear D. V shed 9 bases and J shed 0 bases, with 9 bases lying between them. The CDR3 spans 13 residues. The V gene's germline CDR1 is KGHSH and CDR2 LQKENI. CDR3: CASRIDSGNTIYF. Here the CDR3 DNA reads TGTGCCAGTCGCATAGACTCTGGAAACACCATATATTTT.

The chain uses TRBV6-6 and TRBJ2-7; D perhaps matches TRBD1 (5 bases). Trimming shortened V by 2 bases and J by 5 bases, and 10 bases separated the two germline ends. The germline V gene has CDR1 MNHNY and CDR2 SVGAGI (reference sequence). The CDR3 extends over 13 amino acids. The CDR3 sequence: CASSYRGLHEQYF. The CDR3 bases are TGTGCCAGCAGTTACAGGGGCCTCCACGAGCAGTACTTC.

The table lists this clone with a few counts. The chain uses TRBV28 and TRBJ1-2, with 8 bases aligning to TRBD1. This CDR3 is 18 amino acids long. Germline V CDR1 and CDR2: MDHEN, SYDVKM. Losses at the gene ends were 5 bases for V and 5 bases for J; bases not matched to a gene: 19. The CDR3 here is CASSPSLLTTGVEYGYTF. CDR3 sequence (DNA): TGTGCCAGCAGTCCGTCCTTGTTGACGACAGGGGTGGAATATGGCTACACCTTC.

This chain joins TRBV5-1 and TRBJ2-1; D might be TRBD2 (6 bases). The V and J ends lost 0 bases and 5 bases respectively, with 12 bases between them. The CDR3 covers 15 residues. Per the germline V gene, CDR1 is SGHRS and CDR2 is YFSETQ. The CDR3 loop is CASSLEAGPHNEQFF. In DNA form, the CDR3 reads TGCGCCAGCAGCTTGGAGGCGGGGCCGCACAATGAGCAGTTCTTC.

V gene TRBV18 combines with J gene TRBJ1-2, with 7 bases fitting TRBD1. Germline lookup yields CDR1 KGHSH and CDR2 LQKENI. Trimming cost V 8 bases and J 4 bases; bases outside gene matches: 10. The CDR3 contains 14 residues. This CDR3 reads CASRPSTGSYGYTF. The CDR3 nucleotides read TGTGCCAGCCGACCCTCGACAGGGAGCTATGGCTACACCTTC.